The 5 T cell receptor beta chains in this list originate from one sample, sequenced in a study of identifying expanded T cells in peripheral blood. Only in-frame clones appear in the TCRdb table, and some are missing; sequencing was by immunoSEQ multiplex PCR. The sample shows around 91,000 clones, about 91% of them seen only once. Sequenced sample: blood. These TCRs come from a person aged 18 to 70 in good health.

The rearrangement joins TRBV5-6 to TRBJ1-4, with TRBD1 as a possible D gene (5 bases). This CDR3 contains 14 residues. The V and J ends lost 1 base and 4 bases respectively, with 8 bases between them. In germline, CDR1 is SGHDT, CDR2 YYEEEE. DNA for the CDR3: TGTGCCAGCAGCTTGACAGGAATTAATGAAAAACTGTTTTTT. Its protein product is CASSLTGINEKLFF.

The rearrangement links TRBV9 to TRBJ1-6; unclear D gene. The CDR3 is made up of 16 amino acids. V was trimmed by 0 bases and J by 1 base, leaving 8 bases between them. Per germline, CDR1 SGDLS and CDR2 YYNGEE. CDR3 protein: CASSVAAASYNSPLHF. CDR3 coding DNA: TGTGCCAGCAGCGTAGCTGCGGCGTCCTATAATTCACCCCTCCACTTT.

The V call is TRBV6-1, the J call TRBJ2-1; 10 bases map to TRBD2. The length of the CDR3 is 17 residues. CDR1 MNHNS and CDR2 SASEGT come from the germline V gene. V gave up 1 base and J gave up 3 bases; unmatched junction bases: 6. The CDR3 bases are TGTGCCAGCAGTGAAGTCATAGCGGGGGGCCTCTACAATGAGCAGTTCTTC. Its protein is CASSEVIAGGLYNEQFF.

The CDR3, as DNA: TGTGCCAGCAGGGGAAGGACAGCGGGCGAGCAGTACTTC. Translation: CASRGRTAGEQYF. The chain combines TRBV6-5 with TRBJ2-7; D tentatively reads TRBD1 or TRBD2 (6 bases each). V lost 6 bases, J lost 6 bases, and 15 bases lay in between. The CDR3 has 13 amino acids. Germline values: CDR1 MNHEY, CDR2 SVGAGI.

This clone was observed a few times. J is TRBJ1-6 and V is TRBV2; a weak D match, TRBD1 (6 bases). Trimming shortened V by 6 bases and J by 5 bases, and 8 bases separated the two germline ends. This CDR3 has 13 amino acids. Germline CDR1 SNHLY, CDR2 FYNNEI. Here the CDR3 DNA reads TGTGCCAGCAGGTGGGACAATAATTCACCCCTCCACTTT. Protein sequence: CASRWDNNSPLHF.